The rows below give T cell receptor beta chains drawn from one sample of a study of blood T cell repertoires in COVID-19. The assay was immunoSEQ multiplex PCR, and TCRdb's table has in-frame clones only and misses some. The sample carries about 360,000 clones, 86% recorded once. The sample was peripheral blood. The origin of the receptors is a woman aged 60-75 years with COVID-19, enrolled during active disease. Each CDR3 is given with its conserved first and last residue. Fields, in order: J gene, V gene, clone size, D gene, CDR3 DNA, CDR3 protein. A D gene is named only where the DNA matches it firmly. Not every row has a clone size; where given, it reads once, few, many or a size class.

TRBJ2-5 TRBV7-6 - - TGTGCCAGCAGCTTAGCGCAGAGGGAGACCCAGTACTTC CASSLAQRETQYF
TRBJ1-4 TRBV21-1 - - TGTGCCAGCAGCAAAGGACTACCAGGATCAACTAATGAAAAACTGTTTTTT CASSKGLPGSTNEKLFF
TRBJ2-5 TRBV7-3 - TRBD1 TGTGCCAGCAGCCGACAGGGTTTGGAGACCCAGTACTTC CASSRQGLETQYF
TRBJ1-1 TRBV15 - - TGTGCCACCGTCGGACTAGATGGGGAAACTGAAGCTTTCTTT CATVGLDGETEAFF
TRBJ2-1 TRBV4-1 once TRBD1 TGCGCCAGCAGACGGACCGGGACAGGGGGGGGCAATGAGCAGTTCTTC CASRRTGTGGGNEQFF
TRBJ2-3 TRBV6-4 - - TGTGCCAGCAGTGACGATGCCTACGATACGCAGTATTTT CASSDDAYDTQYF
TRBJ1-2 TRBV25-1 few TRBD1 TGTGCCAGCAGTGAATTTTGGACAGGGGAAGGGGATGGCTACACCTTC CASSEFWTGEGDGYTF
TRBJ1-5 TRBV12-5 - - TGTGCTAGTGGTTTGTTCGCGCTCAATCAGCCCCAGCATTTT CASGLFALNQPQHF
TRBJ2-1 TRBV2 - - TGTGCCAGCAGATACCAGGGGAATGAGCAGTTCTTC CASRYQGNEQFF
TRBJ2-3 TRBV5-6 - TRBD2 TGTGCCAGCAGCTTGGATCCTAGCGGAAGCACAGATACGCAGTATTTT CASSLDPSGSTDTQYF
TRBJ1-2 TRBV6-2/TRBV6-3 - - TGTGCCAGCAGTTACATCGAACAGTTCGGTTGGACCTTC CASSYIEQFGWTF
TRBJ2-2 TRBV2 - - TGTGCCAGCAGCGACCGAAACTACAGGGTTGCGAACACCGGGGAGCTGTTTTTT CASSDRNYRVANTGELFF
TRBJ1-2 TRBV12-3/TRBV12-4 - - TGTGCCAGCCGCCGCCAGGGTGGAGGCTACACCTTC CASRRQGGGYTF
TRBJ2-3 TRBV6-6 once TRBD2 TGTGCCAGCAGGGCCCTTAAGCGGGGGGGCACAGATACGCAGTATTTT CASRALKRGGTDTQYF
TRBJ2-1 TRBV3-1/TRBV3-2 - TRBD2 TGTGCCAGCAGCCAAGTACTAGCGGGGGGGAACAATGAGCAGTTCTTC CASSQVLAGGNNEQFF
TRBJ2-3 TRBV6-5 - - TGTGCCAGCACCACGGGAAAGGAGGCTGATACGCAGTATTTT CASTTGKEADTQYF
TRBJ1-2 TRBV3-1/TRBV3-2 - TRBD1 TGTGCCAGCAGCCGAAAGTCTCCTGGACAGGGGTCGTATGGCTACACCTTC CASSRKSPGQGSYGYTF
TRBJ1-1 TRBV5-1 - - TGCGCCAGCACCTTTATCGCAGGGATGAACACTGAAGCTTTCTTT CASTFIAGMNTEAFF
TRBJ1-4 TRBV9 once - TGTGCCAGCAGCGTAGGGGCCCTGTTGCTACTGTTTTTT CASSVGALLLLFF
TRBJ2-7 TRBV2 - - TGTGCCAGCAGTGGACACTACGAGCAGTACTTC CASSGHYEQYF
TRBJ2-5 TRBV2 once TRBD2 TGTGCCAGCAGTAGACTAGCGGGGGGCCAAGAGACCCAGTACTTC CASSRLAGGQETQYF
TRBJ2-3 TRBV6-1 - - TGTGCCAGCAGTGAAGCGTTCGGACGGGGTCTAGGGTATTTT CASSEAFGRGLGYF
TRBJ1-3 TRBV11-3 - TRBD1 TGTGCCGCTCCGACAGGGGGGTACACCATATATTTT CAAPTGGYTIYF
TRBJ1-5 TRBV20-1 - TRBD1 TGCAGTGCTAGTGCCTCCCCGGGACAGGGTAATCAGCCCCAGCATTTT CSASASPGQGNQPQHF
TRBJ1-3 TRBV9 - - TGTGCCAGCAGCCTAACACAGGGCGGATTCTCTGGAAACACCATATATTTT CASSLTQGGFSGNTIYF
TRBJ1-2 TRBV18 - - TGTGCCAGCTCACCACCGGCACAGGATTACTATGGCTACACCTTC CASSPPAQDYYGYTF